This T cell receptor (beta chain) was sequenced during a study of cytomegalovirus exposure and HLA in healthy donors. Regarding this clone: Its specificity is unknown.

Amplification used 60 Vbeta primers and 13 Jbeta primers. Generated by immunoSEQ multiplex PCR, the TCRdb table keeps only in-frame clones and is missing some. Here the sample spans approximately 190,000 clones, roughly nine tenths being singletons. Study-level points and caveats: When analyzed later, a missense DCLRE1C variant was found to be linked to TCR beta V- and J-gene trimming.

With 0 bases clipped from V and 4 bases from J, the junction kept 6 bases outside the gene matches. CDR1 KGHSH and CDR2 LQKENI come from the germline V gene. The CDR3 sequence is 16 residues long. Sequencing was carried out using PBMCs. The rearrangement uses TRBV18 and TRBJ2-5; 9 bases are a match to TRBD2. This receptor was obtained from a boy aged 2 to 10 in good health and CMV-seronegative. The CDR3 protein is CASSPPSGSRGETQYF. The CDR3, as DNA: TGTGCCAGCTCACCACCTAGCGGGAGCCGCGGAGAGACCCAGTACTTC.